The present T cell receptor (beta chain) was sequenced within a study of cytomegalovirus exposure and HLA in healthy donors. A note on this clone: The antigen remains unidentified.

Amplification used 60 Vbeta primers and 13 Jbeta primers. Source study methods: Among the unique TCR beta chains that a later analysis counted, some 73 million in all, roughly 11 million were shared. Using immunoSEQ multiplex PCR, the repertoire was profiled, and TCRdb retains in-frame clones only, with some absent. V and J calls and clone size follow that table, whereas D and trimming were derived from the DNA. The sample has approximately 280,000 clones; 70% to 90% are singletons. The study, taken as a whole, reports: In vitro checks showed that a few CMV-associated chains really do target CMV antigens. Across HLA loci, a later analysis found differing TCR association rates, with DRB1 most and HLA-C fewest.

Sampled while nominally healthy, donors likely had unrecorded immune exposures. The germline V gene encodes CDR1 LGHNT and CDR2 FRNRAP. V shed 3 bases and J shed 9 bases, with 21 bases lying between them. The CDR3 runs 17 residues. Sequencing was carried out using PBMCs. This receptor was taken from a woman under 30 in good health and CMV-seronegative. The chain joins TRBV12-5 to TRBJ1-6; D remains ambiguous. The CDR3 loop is CASGFRPGSMNGSPLHF. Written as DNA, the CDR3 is TGTGCTAGTGGTTTTCGTCCGGGGTCAATGAATGGTTCACCCCTCCACTTT.